This entry is about one T cell receptor beta chain. Its antigen is still unknown. The record originates from a study of cytomegalovirus exposure and HLA in healthy donors. Whole-study results and caveats: A reported reduction in N-insertions relative to the 666-donor mean was seen in an Asian-associated ancestry cluster in a later analysis. A prior analysis recorded that most TCR beta V segments were productive about 87% or about 30% of the time.

It was healthy bone marrow donors who served as donors. CDR3 length: 14 residues. Germline CDR1 reads SGHRS; CDR2 reads YFSETQ. Trimming cost V 4 bases and J 10 bases; bases outside gene matches: 7. PCR involved 60 Vbeta and 13 Jbeta primers. Libraries were prepared by immunoSEQ multiplex PCR; TCRdb keeps only in-frame clonotypes and omits some of them. The data hold about 140,000 clones, with 78% observed a single time. This clonotype was obtained from a woman younger than 30 in good health and CMV-seropositive. The sequenced sample was PBMCs. The chain links TRBV5-1 to TRBJ2-1; 11 bases fit TRBD2. This CDR3 reads CASSVAGGEREQFF. The DNA of the CDR3 is TGCGCCAGCAGCGTAGCGGGGGGGGAGAGGGAGCAGTTCTTC.